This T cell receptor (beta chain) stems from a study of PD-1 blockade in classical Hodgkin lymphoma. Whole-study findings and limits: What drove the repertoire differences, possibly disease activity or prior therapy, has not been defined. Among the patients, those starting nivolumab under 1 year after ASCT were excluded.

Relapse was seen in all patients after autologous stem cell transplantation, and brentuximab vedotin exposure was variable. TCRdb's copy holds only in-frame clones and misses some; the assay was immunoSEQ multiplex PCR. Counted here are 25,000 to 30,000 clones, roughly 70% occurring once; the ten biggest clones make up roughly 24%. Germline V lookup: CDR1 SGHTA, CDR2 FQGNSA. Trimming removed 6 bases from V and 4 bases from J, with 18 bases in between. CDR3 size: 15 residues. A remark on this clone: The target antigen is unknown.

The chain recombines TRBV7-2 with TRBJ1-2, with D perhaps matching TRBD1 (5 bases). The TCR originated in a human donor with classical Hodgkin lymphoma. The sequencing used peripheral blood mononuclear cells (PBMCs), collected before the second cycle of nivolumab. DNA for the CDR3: TGTGCCAGCAGTATGTGGGGTGGGGGAGTCTATGGCTACACCTTC. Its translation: CASSMWGGGVYGYTF.